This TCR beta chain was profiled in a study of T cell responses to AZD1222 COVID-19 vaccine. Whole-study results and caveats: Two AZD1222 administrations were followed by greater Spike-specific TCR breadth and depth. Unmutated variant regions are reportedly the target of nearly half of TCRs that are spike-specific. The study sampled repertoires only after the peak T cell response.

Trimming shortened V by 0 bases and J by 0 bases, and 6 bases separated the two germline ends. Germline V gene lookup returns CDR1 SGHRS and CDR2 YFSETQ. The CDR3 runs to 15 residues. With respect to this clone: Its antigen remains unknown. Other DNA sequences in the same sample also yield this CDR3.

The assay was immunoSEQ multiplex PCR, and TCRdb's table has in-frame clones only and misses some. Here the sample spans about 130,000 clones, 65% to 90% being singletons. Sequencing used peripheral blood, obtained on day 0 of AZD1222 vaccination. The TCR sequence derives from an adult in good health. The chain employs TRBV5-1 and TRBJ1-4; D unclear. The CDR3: CASSLGGATNEKLFF. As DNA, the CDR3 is TGCGCCAGCAGCTTGGGGGGTGCAACTAATGAAAAACTGTTTTTT.